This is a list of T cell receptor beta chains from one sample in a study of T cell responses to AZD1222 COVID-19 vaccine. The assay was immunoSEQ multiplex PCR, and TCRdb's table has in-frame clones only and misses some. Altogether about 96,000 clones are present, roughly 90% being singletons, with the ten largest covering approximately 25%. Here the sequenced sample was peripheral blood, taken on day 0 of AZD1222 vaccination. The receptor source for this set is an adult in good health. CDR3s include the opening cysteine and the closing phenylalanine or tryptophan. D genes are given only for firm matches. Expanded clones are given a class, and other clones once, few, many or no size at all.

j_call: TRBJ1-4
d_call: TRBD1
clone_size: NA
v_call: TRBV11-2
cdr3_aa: CASSLGQGEKLFF
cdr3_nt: TGTGCCAGCAGCTTAGGACAGGGGGAAAAACTGTTTTTT

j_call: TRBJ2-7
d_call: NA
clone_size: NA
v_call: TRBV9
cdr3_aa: CASSVVEGPIGEQYF
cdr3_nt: TGTGCCAGCAGCGTAGTAGAGGGCCCTATCGGGGAGCAGTACTTC

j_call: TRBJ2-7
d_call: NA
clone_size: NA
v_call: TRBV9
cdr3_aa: CASSVATGFREQYF
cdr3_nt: TGTGCCAGCAGCGTAGCTACAGGGTTCCGCGAGCAGTACTTC

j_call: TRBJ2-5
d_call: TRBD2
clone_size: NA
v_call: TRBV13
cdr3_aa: CASSPGTSGRETQYF
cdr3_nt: TGTGCCAGCAGCCCAGGGACTAGCGGGAGAGAGACCCAGTACTTC

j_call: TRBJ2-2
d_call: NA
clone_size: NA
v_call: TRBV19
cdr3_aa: CASTRDRANTGELFF
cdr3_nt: TGTGCCAGTACCCGGGACCGAGCGAACACCGGGGAGCTGTTTTTT

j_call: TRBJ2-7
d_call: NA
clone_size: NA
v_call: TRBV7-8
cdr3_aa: CASSLEPTFTYEQYF
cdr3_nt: TGTGCCAGCAGCTTAGAACCGACTTTCACCTACGAGCAGTACTTC

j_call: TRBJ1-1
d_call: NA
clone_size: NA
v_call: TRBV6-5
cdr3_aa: CASLRRRNTEAFF
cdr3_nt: TGTGCCAGCCTAAGAAGAAGGAACACTGAAGCTTTCTTT

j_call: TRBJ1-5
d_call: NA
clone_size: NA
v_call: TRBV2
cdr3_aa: CASSEEDYSNQPQHF
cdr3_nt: TGTGCCAGCAGTGAAGAGGATTATAGCAATCAGCCCCAGCATTTT

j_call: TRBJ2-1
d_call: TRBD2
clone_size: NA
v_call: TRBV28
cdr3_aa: CATLGGPLENEQFF
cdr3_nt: TGTGCCACCTTGGGAGGGCCGCTTGAAAATGAGCAGTTCTTC

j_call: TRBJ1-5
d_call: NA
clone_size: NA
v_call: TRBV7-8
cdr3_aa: CASTLGNNQPQHF
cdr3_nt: TGTGCCAGCACCCTGGGGAACAATCAGCCCCAGCATTTT

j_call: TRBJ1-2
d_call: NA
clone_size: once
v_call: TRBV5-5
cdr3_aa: CASSLARRGNYGYTF
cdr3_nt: TGTGCCAGCAGCTTGGCCCGACGGGGGAACTATGGCTACACCTTC

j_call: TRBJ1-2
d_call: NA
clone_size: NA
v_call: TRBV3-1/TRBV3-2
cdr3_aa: CASSQDLGYGYTF
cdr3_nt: TGTGCCAGCAGCCAAGATCTCGGTTATGGCTACACCTTC

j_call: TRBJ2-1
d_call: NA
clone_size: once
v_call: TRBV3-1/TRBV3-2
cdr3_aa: CASSQGPYNEQFF
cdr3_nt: TGTGCCAGCAGTCAGGGTCCCTACAATGAGCAGTTCTTC

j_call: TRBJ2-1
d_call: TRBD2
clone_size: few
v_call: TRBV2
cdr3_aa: CASSATGGPNNEQFF
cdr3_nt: TGTGCCAGCAGTGCGACGGGAGGCCCCAACAATGAGCAGTTCTTC

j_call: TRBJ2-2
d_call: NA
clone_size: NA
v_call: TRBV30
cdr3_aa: CAWSVLTLGAGELFF
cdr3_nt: TGTGCCTGGAGTGTACTGACCCTGGGGGCCGGGGAGCTGTTTTTT

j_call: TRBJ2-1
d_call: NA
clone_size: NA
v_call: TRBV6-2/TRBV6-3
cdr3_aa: CASSYPRSGPSYNEQFF
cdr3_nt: TGTGCCAGCAGTTACCCGCGGAGCGGACCCTCCTACAATGAGCAGTTCTTC

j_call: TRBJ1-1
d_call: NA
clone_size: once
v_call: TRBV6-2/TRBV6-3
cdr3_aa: CASSARYEAFF
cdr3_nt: TGTGCCAGCAGCGCCAGATATGAAGCTTTCTTT

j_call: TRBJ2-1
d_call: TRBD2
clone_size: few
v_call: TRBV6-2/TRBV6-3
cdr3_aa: CASSRFSGTSGRARNEQFF
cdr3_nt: TGTGCCAGCAGCCGATTCTCTGGGACTAGCGGGAGGGCCAGGAATGAGCAGTTCTTC

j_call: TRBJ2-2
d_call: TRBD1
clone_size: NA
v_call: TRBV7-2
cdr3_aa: CASSLHETGSGGELFF
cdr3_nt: TGTGCCAGCAGCTTACATGAGACAGGGTCGGGCGGGGAGCTGTTTTTT

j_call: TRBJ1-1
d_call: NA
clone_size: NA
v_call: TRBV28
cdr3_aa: CASSPPRGANTEAFF
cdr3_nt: TGTGCCAGCAGTCCCCCCCGGGGGGCGAACACTGAAGCTTTCTTT

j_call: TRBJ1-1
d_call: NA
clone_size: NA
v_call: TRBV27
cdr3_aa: CASSFMGVGTEAFF
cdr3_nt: TGTGCCAGCAGTTTCATGGGGGTAGGCACTGAAGCTTTCTTT

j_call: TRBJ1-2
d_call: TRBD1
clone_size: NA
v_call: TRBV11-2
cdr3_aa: CASSLDRSRANYGYTF
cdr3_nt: TGTGCCAGCAGCTTGGACAGGAGTCGCGCTAACTATGGCTACACCTTC

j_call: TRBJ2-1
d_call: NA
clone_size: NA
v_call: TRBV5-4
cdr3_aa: CASRPGSPSSYNEQFF
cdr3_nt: TGTGCCAGCAGGCCAGGGAGCCCGAGCTCCTACAATGAGCAGTTCTTC

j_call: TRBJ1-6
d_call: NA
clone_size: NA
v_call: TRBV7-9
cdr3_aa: CASSLFFEGSPLHF
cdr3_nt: TGTGCCAGCAGCTTATTTTTCGAGGGTTCACCCCTCCACTTT

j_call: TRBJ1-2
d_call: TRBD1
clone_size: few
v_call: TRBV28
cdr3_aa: CASSTPGQEAPRNGYTF
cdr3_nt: TGTGCCAGCAGTACACCGGGACAGGAGGCCCCGAGGAATGGCTACACCTTC

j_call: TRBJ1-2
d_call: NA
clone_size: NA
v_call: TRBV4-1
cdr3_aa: CASSQDLTYNYGYTF
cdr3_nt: TGCGCCAGCAGCCAAGATTTAACATACAACTATGGCTACACCTTC

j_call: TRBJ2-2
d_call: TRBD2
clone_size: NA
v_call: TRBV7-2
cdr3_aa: CASSLGLAGGPGELFF
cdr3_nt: TGTGCCAGCAGCTTAGGACTAGCGGGAGGGCCCGGGGAGCTGTTTTTT

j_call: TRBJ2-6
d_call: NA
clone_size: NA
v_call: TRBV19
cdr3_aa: CASRNRSGANVLTF
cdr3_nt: TGTGCCAGTAGAAACAGGTCTGGGGCCAACGTCCTGACTTTC

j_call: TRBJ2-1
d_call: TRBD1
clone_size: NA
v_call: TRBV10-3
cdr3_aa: CAISEATWDRRDEQFF
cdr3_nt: TGTGCCATCAGTGAGGCGACGTGGGACAGGCGCGATGAGCAGTTCTTC